This is a list of T cell receptor beta chains from one sample in a study of blood T cell repertoires in COVID-19. The assay was immunoSEQ multiplex PCR, and TCRdb's table has in-frame clones only and misses some. Found here are approximately 160,000 clones, around 80% of them singletons; the top ten hold roughly 18%. The sequencing input was peripheral blood. These receptors came from an elderly woman with acute or convalescent COVID-19. CDR3s include the opening cysteine and the closing phenylalanine or tryptophan. Fields, in order: D gene, V gene, CDR3 length, CDR3 protein. A D gene is named only where the DNA matches it firmly.

d_call: TRBD2
v_call: TRBV4-1
cdr3_length: 16
cdr3_aa: CASSQAGAGLKETQYF

d_call: TRBD1
v_call: TRBV2
cdr3_length: 13
cdr3_aa: CASTRGRSETQYF

d_call: NA
v_call: TRBV7-2
cdr3_length: 16
cdr3_aa: CASSSSYRVGQETQYF

d_call: NA
v_call: TRBV2
cdr3_length: 15
cdr3_aa: CASSKEGADTGELFF

d_call: NA
v_call: TRBV19
cdr3_length: 14
cdr3_aa: CASTPTFTGNTIYF

d_call: NA
v_call: TRBV5-1
cdr3_length: 14
cdr3_aa: CASRRTQDTGELFF

d_call: NA
v_call: TRBV30
cdr3_length: 17
cdr3_aa: CAWSSLPRQSSGNTIYF

d_call: NA
v_call: TRBV5-4
cdr3_length: 15
cdr3_aa: CASSLKNILPYEQYF

d_call: NA
v_call: TRBV29-1
cdr3_length: 19
cdr3_aa: CSVDGGDTLNTSINYGYTF

d_call: NA
v_call: TRBV6-5
cdr3_length: 13
cdr3_aa: CASSYARDYGYTF

d_call: NA
v_call: TRBV6-2/TRBV6-3
cdr3_length: 17
cdr3_aa: CASSYSSFRQTNQPQHF

d_call: TRBD1
v_call: TRBV29-1
cdr3_length: 11
cdr3_aa: CSYGQGYEQFF

d_call: NA
v_call: TRBV18
cdr3_length: 13
cdr3_aa: CASSPGGQETQYF

d_call: NA
v_call: TRBV9
cdr3_length: 14
cdr3_aa: CASSVALNTGELFF

d_call: NA
v_call: TRBV12-3/TRBV12-4
cdr3_length: 13
cdr3_aa: CASTSLAAGELFF

d_call: TRBD2
v_call: TRBV7-2
cdr3_length: 16
cdr3_aa: CASSLTLAGGSGELFF

d_call: NA
v_call: TRBV4-1
cdr3_length: 14
cdr3_aa: CASSRINRDGGYTF

d_call: NA
v_call: TRBV13
cdr3_length: 15
cdr3_aa: CASSLQGPKASEQYF

d_call: NA
v_call: TRBV5-8
cdr3_length: 13
cdr3_aa: CASSLETAQPQHF

d_call: NA
v_call: TRBV3-1/TRBV3-2
cdr3_length: 17
cdr3_aa: CASSLTGGRGVGNTIYF

d_call: NA
v_call: TRBV28
cdr3_length: 15
cdr3_aa: CASSLIGSGANVLTF

d_call: TRBD1
v_call: TRBV28
cdr3_length: 17
cdr3_aa: CASSFLSPQDRVCEQYF

d_call: NA
v_call: TRBV18
cdr3_length: 15
cdr3_aa: CASSPVQGGGTEAFF

d_call: NA
v_call: TRBV4-1
cdr3_length: 13
cdr3_aa: CASSQDNNEKLFF

d_call: NA
v_call: TRBV15
cdr3_length: 18
cdr3_aa: CATSRDGQLSSYNSPLHF

d_call: NA
v_call: TRBV14
cdr3_length: 17
cdr3_aa: CASSRGWAGTVGDTQYF

d_call: NA
v_call: TRBV2
cdr3_length: 14
cdr3_aa: CASSAGKKKDTQYF

d_call: NA
v_call: TRBV30
cdr3_length: 15
cdr3_aa: CAWRGGIPSTDTQYF

d_call: TRBD2
v_call: TRBV4-1
cdr3_length: 17
cdr3_aa: CASSPSSSSGGYNEQFF

d_call: TRBD1
v_call: TRBV5-1
cdr3_length: 20
cdr3_aa: CASSLAGTGVIPSGANVLTF

d_call: TRBD1
v_call: TRBV5-1
cdr3_length: 14
cdr3_aa: CASSPGQVNTEAFF

d_call: NA
v_call: TRBV7-2
cdr3_length: 16
cdr3_aa: CASSLEVSNRYYGYTF

d_call: TRBD1
v_call: TRBV10-1
cdr3_length: 15
cdr3_aa: CASSALTGGSYEQYF

d_call: NA
v_call: TRBV3-1/TRBV3-2
cdr3_length: 14
cdr3_aa: CASSQVAGYTEAFF

d_call: NA
v_call: TRBV5-6
cdr3_length: 14
cdr3_aa: CASSLRWGATEAFF

d_call: NA
v_call: TRBV9
cdr3_length: 17
cdr3_aa: CASSVGYNLRGAYEQYF

d_call: NA
v_call: TRBV5-1
cdr3_length: 15
cdr3_aa: CASSPGTANTGELFF

d_call: TRBD2
v_call: TRBV28
cdr3_length: 16
cdr3_aa: CASSGASGRLGDTQYF

d_call: NA
v_call: TRBV7-8
cdr3_length: 12
cdr3_aa: CASSPQGHRAFF

d_call: NA
v_call: TRBV28
cdr3_length: 17
cdr3_aa: CASSLSGTLLYPTEQYF

d_call: NA
v_call: TRBV6-5
cdr3_length: 16
cdr3_aa: CASSYYSLLGAGELFF

d_call: NA
v_call: TRBV5-6
cdr3_length: 15
cdr3_aa: CASSTGFSSGNTIYF

d_call: NA
v_call: TRBV28
cdr3_length: 13
cdr3_aa: CASSFRRGDEQFF

d_call: NA
v_call: TRBV2
cdr3_length: 15
cdr3_aa: CASGREKGGWEKLFF

d_call: TRBD1
v_call: TRBV29-1
cdr3_length: 12
cdr3_aa: CSAGQGGTEAFF

d_call: TRBD2
v_call: TRBV11-2
cdr3_length: 16
cdr3_aa: CASSSFKGLAGSEQFF

d_call: TRBD1
v_call: TRBV30
cdr3_length: 13
cdr3_aa: CACRGQGYGEQFF

d_call: TRBD1
v_call: TRBV20-1
cdr3_length: 11
cdr3_aa: CSVTGPHEQFF

d_call: TRBD2
v_call: TRBV20-1
cdr3_length: 15
cdr3_aa: CSASQREGRTDTQYF

d_call: TRBD1
v_call: TRBV9
cdr3_length: 17
cdr3_aa: CASSTIVDGQGLEKLFF

d_call: TRBD2
v_call: TRBV5-1
cdr3_length: 17
cdr3_aa: CASSLALAGSGTDTQYF

d_call: NA
v_call: TRBV19
cdr3_length: 13
cdr3_aa: CASSIQGNYGYTF

d_call: NA
v_call: TRBV5-6
cdr3_length: 15
cdr3_aa: CASSLGRLISDTQYF